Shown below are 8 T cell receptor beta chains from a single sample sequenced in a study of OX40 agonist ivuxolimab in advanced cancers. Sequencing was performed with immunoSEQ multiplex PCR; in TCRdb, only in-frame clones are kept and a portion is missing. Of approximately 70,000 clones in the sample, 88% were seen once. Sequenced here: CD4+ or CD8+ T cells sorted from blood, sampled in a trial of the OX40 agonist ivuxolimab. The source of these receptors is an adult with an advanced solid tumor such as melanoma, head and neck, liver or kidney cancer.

CDR3 coding DNA: TGTGCCTGGAGGGTGAGATACGGCTACACCTTC. This codes for CAWRVRYGYTF. This rearrangement joins TRBV30 to TRBJ1-2; no clear D gene. This CDR3 is built from 11 residues. The V gene lost 3 bases and the J gene lost 8 bases, with 10 bases spanning the gap. Germline V lookup: CDR1 GTSNPN, CDR2 SVGIG (reference sequence).

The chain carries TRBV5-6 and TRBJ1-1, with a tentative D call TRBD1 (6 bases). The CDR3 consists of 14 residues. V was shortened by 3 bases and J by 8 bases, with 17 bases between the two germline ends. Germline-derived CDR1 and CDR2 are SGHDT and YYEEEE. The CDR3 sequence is CASSSTTGSWEAFF. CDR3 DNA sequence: TGTGCCAGCAGCTCCACAACAGGGTCATGGGAAGCTTTCTTT.

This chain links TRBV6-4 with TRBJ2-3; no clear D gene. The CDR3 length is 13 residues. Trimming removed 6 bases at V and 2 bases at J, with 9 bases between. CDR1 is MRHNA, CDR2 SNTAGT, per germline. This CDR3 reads CASRGLVTDTQYF. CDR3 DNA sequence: TGTGCCAGCAGAGGCTTGGTCACAGATACGCAGTATTTT.

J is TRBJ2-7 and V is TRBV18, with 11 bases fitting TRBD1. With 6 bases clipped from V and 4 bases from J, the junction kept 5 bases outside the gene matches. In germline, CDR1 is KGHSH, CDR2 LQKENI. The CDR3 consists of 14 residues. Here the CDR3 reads CASSLDRGLYEQYF. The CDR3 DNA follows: TGTGCCAGCTCCCTGGACAGGGGGCTTTACGAGCAGTACTTC.

CDR3 loop: CASSFLNRDRGPINYGYTF. The CDR3 coding sequence is TGTGCCAGCAGTTTTCTAAACCGGGACAGGGGACCTATTAACTATGGCTACACCTTC. This chain connects TRBV6-8 to TRBJ1-2; 10 bases line up with TRBD1. The CDR3 contains 19 residues. V dropped 4 bases and J dropped 1; count of bases not matched to a gene: 15. The germline gives CDR1 MNHGY, CDR2 SAAAGT.

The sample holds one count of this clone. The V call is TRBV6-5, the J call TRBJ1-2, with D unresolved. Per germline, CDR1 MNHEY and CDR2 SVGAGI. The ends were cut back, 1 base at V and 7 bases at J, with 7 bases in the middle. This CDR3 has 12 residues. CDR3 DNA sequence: TGTGCCAGCAGTTACTGGGAGGGTGGCTACACCTTC. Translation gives CASSYWEGGYTF.

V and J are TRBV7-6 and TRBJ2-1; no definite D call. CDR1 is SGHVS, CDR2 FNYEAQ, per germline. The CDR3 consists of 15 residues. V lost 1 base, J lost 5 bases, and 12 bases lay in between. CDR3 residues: CASSLVHAANNEQFF. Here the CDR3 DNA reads TGTGCCAGCAGCTTAGTCCATGCAGCGAACAATGAGCAGTTCTTC.

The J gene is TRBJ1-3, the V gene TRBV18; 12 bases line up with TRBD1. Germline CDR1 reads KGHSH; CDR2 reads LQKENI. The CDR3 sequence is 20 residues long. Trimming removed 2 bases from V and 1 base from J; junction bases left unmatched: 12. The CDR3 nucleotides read TGTGCCAGCTCACCAAAAGACTGGGACAGGGGGCACTTTTCTGGAAACACCATATATTTT. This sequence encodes CASSPKDWDRGHFSGNTIYF.